This T cell receptor beta chain stems from a study of blood T cell repertoires in COVID-19. The CDR3 has 14 residues. V gave up 4 bases and J gave up 6 bases; unmatched junction bases: 9. Germline assignment: CDR1 SGHRS and CDR2 YFSETQ. TCRdb keeps only in-frame clones here, not all; method: immunoSEQ multiplex PCR. The table includes about 170,000 clones, 79% detected once. Living in about two dozen US areas, the participants were between 18 and 89 years of age. The material sequenced was PBMCs or T cells enriched from blood (not recorded which). The rearrangement joins TRBV5-1 to TRBJ1-2; 7 positions agree with TRBD1. This TCR was sampled from a woman between 65 and 79 years old in a cohort exposed to, infected with or recovered from COVID-19 (not recorded which). The CDR3 protein is CASSPGGGGDGYTF. The CDR3 DNA is TGCGCCAGCAGCCCCGGAGGAGGGGGCGATGGCTACACCTTC.